These 10 T cell receptor beta chains share one sample of origin, sequenced in a study of blood T cell repertoires in COVID-19. Assay: immunoSEQ multiplex PCR; the TCRdb copy retains only in-frame clones and omits some. The sample shows about 140,000 clones, 79% of them seen only once. The sample was peripheral blood. The source is a man aged 55 to 70 with acute or convalescent COVID-19.

This sequence joins TRBV25-1 and TRBJ1-5; 8 bases are a match to TRBD1. CDR3 length: 16 amino acids. CDR1 is MGHDK and CDR2 is SYGVNS in the germline V gene. The V and J ends lost 7 bases and 0 bases, in that order; junction bases with no gene match: 8. In DNA form, the CDR3 reads TGTGCCAGCAACGTCGACAGGGGATATAGCAATCAGCCCCAGCATTTT. Protein sequence: CASNVDRGYSNQPQHF.

This clone has more than one count but fewer than ten. The chain has TRBV10-1 and TRBJ2-2; 7 bases align to TRBD1. Trimming took 7 bases from V and 0 from J; bases not matched to a gene: 11. Germline-derived CDR1 and CDR2 are WNHNN and SYGVQD (reference sequence). The CDR3 spans 17 residues. CDR3 sequence (DNA): TGCGCCAGCATTATACCGGGACAGACAGCGAACACCGGGGAGCTGTTTTTT. It translates to CASIIPGQTANTGELFF.

The rearrangement joins TRBV10-3 to TRBJ2-7; tentatively, D is TRBD2 (6 bases). The CDR3 covers 12 residues. Germline CDR1 reads ENHRY; CDR2 reads SYGVKD. V lost 5 bases and J 6 bases, leaving 11 bases between the germline ends. The DNA for the CDR3 is TGTGCCATCAGTAGTCAGGGAGGCGAGCAGTACTTC. This encodes CAISSQGGEQYF.

This chain links TRBV5-4 with TRBJ2-2, with 12 bases identical to TRBD2. The germline gives CDR1 SGHNT, CDR2 YYREEE (reference sequence). Unmatched junction bases numbered 12, after V lost 3 bases and J lost 9 bases. The CDR3 is 17 residues long. CDR3 protein: CASSSPLAGGASRELFF. Written as DNA, the CDR3 is TGTGCCAGCAGCTCGCCACTAGCGGGAGGTGCAAGTAGGGAGCTGTTTTTT.

This chain joins TRBV19 and TRBJ1-4, with TRBD1 as a possible D gene (6 bases). Germline V gene data show CDR1 as LNHDA and CDR2 as SQIVND (reference sequence). The CDR3 totals 15 residues. V was trimmed by 9 bases and J by 7 bases, leaving 21 bases between them. In DNA, the CDR3 is TGTGCCAGCGCATATACAGGGACGAGGGGTGAAAAACTGTTTTTT. It is translated as CASAYTGTRGEKLFF. The full variable domain, with the rest looked up from reference TRBV19 and TRBJ1-4, is DGGITQSPKYLFRKEGQNVTLSCEQNLNHDAMYWYRQDPGQGLRLIYYSQIVNDFQKGDIAEGYSVSREKKESFPLTVTSAQKNPTAFYLCASAYTGTRGEKLFFGSGTQLSVL.

The rearrangement links TRBV5-6 to TRBJ2-3, with TRBD1 matching 8 bases. The CDR3 is 15 amino acids. Trimming cost V 3 bases and J 0 bases; bases outside gene matches: 3. Germline V gene sequence: CDR1 SGHDT, CDR2 YYEEEE. The CDR3 loop is CASSSTGASTDTQYF. Here the CDR3 DNA reads TGTGCCAGCAGCTCGACAGGGGCCAGCACAGATACGCAGTATTTT.

This rearrangement joins TRBV5-5 to TRBJ2-7; 9 nucleotides agree with TRBD1. Germline CDR1 SGHKS, CDR2 YYEKEE (reference sequence). V shed 4 bases, J shed 4 bases, and the junction held 12 bases outside the gene matches. The length of the CDR3 is 16 residues. CDR3 nucleotide sequence: TGTGCCAGCAGCGGTCAGGGACAGGGCTATGGGTACGAGCAGTACTTC. Its protein product is CASSGQGQGYGYEQYF.

The chain joins TRBV27 to TRBJ1-5; 8 bases match TRBD1. V gave up 0 bases and J gave up 4 bases; unmatched junction bases: 2. CDR1 and CDR2 (germline): MNHEY, SMNVEV (reference sequence). There are 15 residues in the CDR3. CDR3 bases: TGTGCCAGCAGTTTATCGGGGACAGGTAATCAGCCCCAGCATTTT. Translation: CASSLSGTGNQPQHF.

The chain links TRBV21-1 to TRBJ2-6; TRBD2, the D gene given by the table, was not confirmed from the DNA. TRBV21-1 is described as a pseudogene. This CDR3 has 23 amino acids. Written as DNA, the CDR3 is TGTGCCAGCAGCAAAGCGTTTTTTCAACCAGCGGGCGGGGACTTTACTGGGGCCAACGTCCTGACTTTC. It codes for CASSKAFFQPAGGDFTGANVLTF.

This chain connects TRBV27 to TRBJ1-2; 10 bases match TRBD1. With V trimmed by 8 bases and J by 5 bases, 14 bases remained unmatched. The CDR3 runs to 16 residues. Per the germline V gene, CDR1 is MNHEY and CDR2 is SMNVEV (reference sequence). In nucleotides, the CDR3 is TGTGCCAGCGGCTCCGGGACAGGGGTGAATCTATATGGCTACACCTTC. Encoded protein: CASGSGTGVNLYGYTF.